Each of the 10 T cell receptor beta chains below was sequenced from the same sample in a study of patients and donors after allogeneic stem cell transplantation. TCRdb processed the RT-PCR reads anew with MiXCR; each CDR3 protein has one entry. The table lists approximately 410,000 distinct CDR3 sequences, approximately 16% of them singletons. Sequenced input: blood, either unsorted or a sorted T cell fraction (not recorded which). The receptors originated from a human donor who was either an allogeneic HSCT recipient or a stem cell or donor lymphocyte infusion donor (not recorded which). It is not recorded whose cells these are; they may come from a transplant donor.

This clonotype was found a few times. The CDR3: CASSLVHPSGFTGELFF. Here the CDR3 DNA reads TGTGCCAGCAGCTTAGTCCATCCTAGCGGGTTTACCGGGGAGCTGTTTTTT. This sequence joins TRBV11-3 and TRBJ2-2; 8 bases are a match to TRBD2. This CDR3 has 17 residues. Germline lookup yields CDR1 SGHNT and CDR2 YENEEA. The V gene end was trimmed by 1 base and the J gene end by 5 bases; junction bases not matched to a gene: 9.

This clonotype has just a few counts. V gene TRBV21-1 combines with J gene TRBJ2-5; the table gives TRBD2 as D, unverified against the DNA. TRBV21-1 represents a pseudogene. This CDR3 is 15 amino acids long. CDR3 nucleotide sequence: TGTGCCAGCACTCGACAGCGGGAGACTGAAGAGACCCAGTACTTC. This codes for CASTRQRETEETQYF.

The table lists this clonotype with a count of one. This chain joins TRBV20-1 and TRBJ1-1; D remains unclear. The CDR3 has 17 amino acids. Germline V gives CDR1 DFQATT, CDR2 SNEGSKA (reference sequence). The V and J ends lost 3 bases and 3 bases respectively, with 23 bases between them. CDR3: CSASALLGVFRDTEAFF. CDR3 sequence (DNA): TGCAGTGCTAGTGCTCTACTAGGAGTTTTCCGGGACACTGAAGCTTTCTTT.

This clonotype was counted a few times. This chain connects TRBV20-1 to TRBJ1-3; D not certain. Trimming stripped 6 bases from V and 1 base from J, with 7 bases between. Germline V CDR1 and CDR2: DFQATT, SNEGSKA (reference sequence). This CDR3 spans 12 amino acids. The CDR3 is CSAPRSGNTIYF. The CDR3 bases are TGCAGTGCCCCGAGGTCTGGAAACACCATATATTTT.

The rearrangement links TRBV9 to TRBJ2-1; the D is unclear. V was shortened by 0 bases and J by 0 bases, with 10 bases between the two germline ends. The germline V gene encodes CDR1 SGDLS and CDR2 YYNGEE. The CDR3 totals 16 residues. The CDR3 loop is CASSVAPRSSYNEQFF. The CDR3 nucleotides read TGTGCCAGCAGCGTAGCTCCCAGGAGCTCCTACAATGAGCAGTTCTTC.

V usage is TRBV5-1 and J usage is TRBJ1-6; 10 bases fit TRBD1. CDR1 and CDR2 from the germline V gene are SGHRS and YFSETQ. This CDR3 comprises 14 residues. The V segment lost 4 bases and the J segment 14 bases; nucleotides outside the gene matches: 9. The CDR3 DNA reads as TGCGCCAGCAGCACGGGACAGGGGCTGGGGACCCTCCACTTT. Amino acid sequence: CASSTGQGLGTLHF.

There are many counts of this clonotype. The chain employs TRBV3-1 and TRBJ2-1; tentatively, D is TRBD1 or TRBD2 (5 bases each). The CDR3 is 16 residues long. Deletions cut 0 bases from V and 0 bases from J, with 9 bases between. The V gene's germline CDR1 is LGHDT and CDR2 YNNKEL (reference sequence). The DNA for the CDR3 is TGTGCCAGCAGCCAAGAGGGACGAAGCTCCTACAATGAGCAGTTCTTC. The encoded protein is CASSQEGRSSYNEQFF.

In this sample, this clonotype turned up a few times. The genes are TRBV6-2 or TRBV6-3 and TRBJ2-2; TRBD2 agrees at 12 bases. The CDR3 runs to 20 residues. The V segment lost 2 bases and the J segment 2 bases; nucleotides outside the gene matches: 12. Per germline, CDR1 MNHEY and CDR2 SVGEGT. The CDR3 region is CASSYEPPTSGSLNTGELFF. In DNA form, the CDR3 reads TGTGCCAGCAGTTACGAACCCCCGACTAGCGGGAGTCTCAACACCGGGGAGCTGTTTTTT.

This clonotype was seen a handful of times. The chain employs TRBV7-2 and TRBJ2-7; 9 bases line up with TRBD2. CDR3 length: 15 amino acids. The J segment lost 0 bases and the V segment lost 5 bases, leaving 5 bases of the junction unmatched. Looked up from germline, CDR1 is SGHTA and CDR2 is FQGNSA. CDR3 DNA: TGTGCCAGCAGCCCAGATAGCGGGAGCTCCTACGAGCAGTACTTC. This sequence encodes CASSPDSGSSYEQYF.

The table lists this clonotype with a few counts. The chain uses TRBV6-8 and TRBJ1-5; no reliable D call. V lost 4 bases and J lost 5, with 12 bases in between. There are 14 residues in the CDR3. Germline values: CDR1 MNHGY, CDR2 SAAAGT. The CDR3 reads CASSCARTYQPQHF. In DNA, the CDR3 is TGTGCCAGCAGTTGCGCCAGGACCTATCAGCCCCAGCATTTT.